These 17 T cell receptor beta chains originate from one sample sequenced in a study of T cells in Graves' hyperthyroidism and ophthalmopathy. TCR beta CDR3 sequences were amplified from RNA transcripts. TCR CDR3 underwent first-round RT-PCR with the HTBI primer set. Using its own MiXCR run on the multiplex PCR reads, TCRdb lists one record per CDR3 protein. This repertoire shows approximately 620,000 distinct CDR3 sequences, about 14% found once; its top ten account for less than 6%. The specimen sequenced was blood. The source is a woman between 25 and 40 years old with Graves' hyperthyroidism that later progressed to Graves' ophthalmopathy.

This clonotype was picked up many times. V usage is TRBV6-2 or TRBV6-3 and J usage is TRBJ2-2; D is unresolved. The V gene lost 2 bases and the J gene lost 6 bases, with 7 bases spanning the gap. CDR3 length equals 13 residues. Germline V gives CDR1 MNHEY, CDR2 SVGEGT. The CDR3 is CASSYLGAGELFF. Written as DNA, the CDR3 is TGTGCCAGCAGTTACCTTGGGGCCGGGGAGCTGTTTTTT.

This clonotype was counted at least ten times. The chain recombines TRBV7-2 with TRBJ1-6, with unresolved D. V dropped 6 bases and J dropped 7 bases, with 16 bases sitting between them. This CDR3 has 15 residues. Germline V gene lookup returns CDR1 SGHTA and CDR2 FQGNSA. CDR3 DNA sequence: TGTGCCAGCAGACCCGGACGGACTCTAAATTCACCCCTCCACTTT. Its protein is CASRPGRTLNSPLHF. The full variable domain, rest sourced from reference TRBV7-2 and TRBJ1-6, is GAGVSQSPSNKVTEKGKDVELRCDPISGHTALYWYRQSLGQGLEFLIYFQGNSAPDKSGLPSDRFSAERTGGSVSTLTIQRTQQEDSAVYLCASRPGRTLNSPLHFGNGTRLTVT.

In this sample, this clonotype turned up many times. The V gene is TRBV3-1, the J gene TRBJ1-2, with TRBD1 matching 7 bases. CDR1 is LGHDT, CDR2 YNNKEL, per germline (reference sequence). This CDR3 spans 15 amino acids. V was pared by 0 bases and J by 3 bases, with 4 bases of the junction left unmatched. CDR3 amino acids: CASSQEGGADYGYTF. CDR3 DNA sequence: TGTGCCAGCAGCCAAGAAGGGGGCGCCGACTATGGCTACACCTTC.

This clonotype was found a few times. This rearrangement joins TRBV29-1 to TRBJ1-2, with 8 bases lining up with TRBD1. Germline-derived CDR1 and CDR2 are SQVTM and ANQGSEA. The CDR3 is made up of 13 amino acids. With V trimmed by 4 bases and J by 6 bases, 7 bases remained unmatched. For the CDR3, the DNA is TGCAGCGTTGCGACAGGGGACCTGGATGGCTACACCTTC. Translating it yields CSVATGDLDGYTF.

This clonotype showed up many times. The chain employs TRBV30 and TRBJ1-2; possible D gene TRBD1, 5 bases. Trimming took 4 bases from V and 4 from J, leaving 10 bases between them. The CDR3 consists of 12 residues. CDR1 GTSNPN and CDR2 SVGIG come from the germline V gene (reference sequence). Here the CDR3 reads CAWTGSAYGYTF. As DNA, the CDR3 is TGTGCCTGGACAGGGTCGGCCTATGGCTACACCTTC.

This clonotype was seen many times. The V call is TRBV7-2, the J call TRBJ2-7; D is ambiguous. Germline loops: CDR1 SGHTA, CDR2 FQGNSA. V was clipped by 1 base and J by 0 bases, with 16 bases between them. CDR3 length: 17 amino acids. The CDR3 nucleotides read TGTGCCAGCAGCTTAGTACTTGGTGGGGTCAGCTCCTACGAGCAGTACTTC. This sequence encodes CASSLVLGGVSSYEQYF.

At least ten counts were recorded for this clonotype. This chain links TRBV20-1 with TRBJ2-5, with 10 bases identical to TRBD2. Trimming cost V 2 bases and J 1 base; bases outside gene matches: 13. Germline V gives CDR1 DFQATT, CDR2 SNEGSKA (reference sequence). This CDR3 spans 18 amino acids. CDR3 sequence: CSARPSGRGGGIQETQYF. The CDR3 coding sequence is TGCAGTGCTAGACCTAGCGGGAGAGGGGGTGGGATCCAAGAGACCCAGTACTTC.

This clonotype was picked up many times. V and J are TRBV6-1 and TRBJ2-7, with TRBD1 matching 9 bases. From germline, CDR1 is MNHNS and CDR2 SASEGT. J lost 3 bases, V lost 5 bases, and 8 bases had no gene match. The CDR3 totals 15 residues. The chain's CDR3 is CASSPGQGEYYEQYF. The CDR3, as DNA: TGTGCCAGCAGTCCGGGACAGGGTGAATACTACGAGCAGTACTTC.

This clonotype has a count of ten or more. The V call is TRBV7-9, the J call TRBJ2-1, with D unclear. V lost 3 bases and J 9 bases, leaving 15 bases between the germline ends. The CDR3 runs to 14 residues. The germline V gene encodes CDR1 SEHNR and CDR2 FQNEAQ (reference sequence). The CDR3 protein is CASSLGNVAREQFF. The CDR3 DNA reads as TGTGCCAGCAGCTTGGGGAACGTCGCCCGTGAGCAGTTCTTC.

This clonotype was detected ten times or more. The chain joins TRBV6-1 to TRBJ1-3; D possibly corresponds to TRBD1 (6 bases). Germline CDR1 MNHNS, CDR2 SASEGT. The CDR3 contains 16 residues. V was trimmed by 5 bases and J by 2 bases, leaving 16 bases between them. CDR3 amino acids: CASSYASGAPGNTIYF. The CDR3 nucleotides read TGTGCCAGCAGTTATGCGTCGGGGGCGCCTGGAAACACCATATATTTT.

This clonotype was found many times. The chain has TRBV28 and TRBJ1-2; D is unresolved. This CDR3 spans 11 amino acids. The V gene's germline CDR1 is MDHEN and CDR2 SYDVKM. V lost 10 bases to trimming and J lost 0 bases, with 6 bases between them. CDR3 region: CATTTNYGYTF. CDR3 nucleotide sequence: TGTGCCACCACGACTAACTATGGCTACACCTTC.

This clonotype turned up a few times. This chain uses TRBV5-1 with TRBJ2-3; TRBD2 matches 15 bases. Germline-derived CDR1 and CDR2 are SGHRS and YFSETQ. With 1 base clipped from V and 6 bases from J, the junction kept 9 bases outside the gene matches. CDR3 size: 18 residues. CDR3 residues: CASSLPGLAGGPPDTQYF. In DNA form, the CDR3 reads TGCGCCAGCAGCTTGCCCGGACTAGCGGGAGGGCCTCCGGATACGCAGTATTTT.

The V gene is TRBV19, the J gene TRBJ2-7; 8 nucleotides agree with TRBD1. With V trimmed by 9 bases and J by 4 bases, 5 bases remained unmatched. Germline V gives CDR1 LNHDA, CDR2 SQIVND (reference sequence). CDR3 length: 12 amino acids. CDR3 in DNA: TGTGCCAGCTGGGACAGGTTTTACGAGCAGTACTTC. It encodes CASWDRFYEQYF.

In its sample, this clonotype was seen a few times. The CDR3 region is CASSQLGQNYGYTF. The CDR3 DNA is TGTGCCAGCAGCCAACTGGGACAGAACTATGGCTACACCTTC. The gene calls are TRBV4-2 and TRBJ1-2, with TRBD1 matching 7 bases. CDR1 and CDR2 from the germline V gene are LGHNA and YNFKEQ. V lost 2 bases to trimming and J lost 2 bases; unmatched junction nucleotides: 2. The CDR3 covers 14 residues.

Notes on this clonotype: This may be a read error: a much more frequent sequence differs by one nucleotide. This chain links TRBV27 with TRBJ2-7; D gene ambiguous. The CDR3 is 13 amino acids. Germline-derived CDR1 and CDR2 are MNHEY and SMNVEV (reference sequence). The CDR3 reads CTSSLSGSNEQYF. The CDR3 DNA sequence: TGTACCAGCAGTTTATCTGGCAGCAACGAGCAGTACTTC.

The sample holds many counts of this clonotype. The chain joins TRBV2 to TRBJ2-1; D possibly matches TRBD1 or TRBD2 (5 bases each). The CDR3 spans 12 residues. Germline V gene sequence: CDR1 SNHLY, CDR2 FYNNEI. V was shortened by 7 bases and J by 5 bases, with 9 bases between the two germline ends. This CDR3 is CASKGRNNEQFF. The CDR3, as DNA: TGTGCCAGCAAGGGACGGAACAATGAGCAGTTCTTC.

This clonotype has a count of ten or more. The gene calls are TRBV19 and TRBJ2-1; tentatively, D is TRBD1 or TRBD2 (5 bases each). This CDR3 has 12 amino acids. Deletions cut 6 bases from V and 8 bases from J, with 11 bases between. Germline V gene lookup returns CDR1 LNHDA and CDR2 SQIVND (reference sequence). The CDR3 DNA is TGTGCCAGTAGGCGAGGGGACCATGAGCAGTTCTTC. It is translated as CASRRGDHEQFF.